This TCR beta chain stems from a study of CD8 T cells in ankylosing spondylitis. One entry per CDR3 protein results from TCRdb running MiXCR on the 5' RACE reads. The sample holds 120,000 or so distinct CDR3 sequences, approximately 15% seen once. The junction had 7 bases not matched to a gene; V was cut back by 4 bases and J by 5 bases. Germline V gene lookup returns CDR1 LGHNT and CDR2 FRNRAP. This CDR3 contains 14 residues. This clonotype has more than one count but fewer than ten. The antigen is not known. Overall study results and limits: Previous work reported some of these motif variants in the synovial fluid and blood of reactive arthritis. The disease-linked clones had a CD8+ phenotype and low blood frequencies. Matched synovial fluid from ankylosing spondylitis patients was reported to be enriched for disease-linked clones.

V usage is TRBV12-5 and J usage is TRBJ2-7, with 8 bases lining up with TRBD1. Sequenced: blood, either unsorted or a sorted T cell fraction (not recorded which). This clonotype was obtained from a female donor with ankylosing spondylitis or in good health (not recorded which). CDR3 sequence (DNA): TGTGCTAGTGGTTCCGGACAGGGCGGCCACGAGCAGTACTTC. Translated, it gives CASGSGQGGHEQYF.